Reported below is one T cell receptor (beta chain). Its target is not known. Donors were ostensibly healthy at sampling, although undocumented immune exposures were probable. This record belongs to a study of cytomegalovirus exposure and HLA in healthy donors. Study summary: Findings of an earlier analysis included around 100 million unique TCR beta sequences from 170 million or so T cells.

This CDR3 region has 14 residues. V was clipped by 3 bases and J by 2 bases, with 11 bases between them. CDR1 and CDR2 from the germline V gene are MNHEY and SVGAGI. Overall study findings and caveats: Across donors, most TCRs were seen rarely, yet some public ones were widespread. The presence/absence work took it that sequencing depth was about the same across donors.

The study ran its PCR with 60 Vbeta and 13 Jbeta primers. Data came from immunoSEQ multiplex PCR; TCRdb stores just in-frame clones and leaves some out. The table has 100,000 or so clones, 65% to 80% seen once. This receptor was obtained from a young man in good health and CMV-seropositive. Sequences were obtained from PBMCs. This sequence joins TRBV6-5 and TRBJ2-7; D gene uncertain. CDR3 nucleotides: TGTGCCAGCAGTTATAGTGTTAAGCCCTACGAGCAGTACTTC. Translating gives CASSYSVKPYEQYF.